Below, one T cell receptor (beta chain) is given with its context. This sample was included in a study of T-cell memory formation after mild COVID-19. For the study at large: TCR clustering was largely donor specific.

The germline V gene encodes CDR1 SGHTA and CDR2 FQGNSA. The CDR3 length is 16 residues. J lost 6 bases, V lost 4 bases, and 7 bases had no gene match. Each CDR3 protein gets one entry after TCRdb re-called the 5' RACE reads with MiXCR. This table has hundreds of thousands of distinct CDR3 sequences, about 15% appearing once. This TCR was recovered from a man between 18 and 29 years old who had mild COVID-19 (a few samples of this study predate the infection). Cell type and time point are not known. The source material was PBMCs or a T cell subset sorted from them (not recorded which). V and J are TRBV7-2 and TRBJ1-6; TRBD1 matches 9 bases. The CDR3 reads CASSWGQGFLNSPLHF. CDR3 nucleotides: TGTGCCAGCAGCTGGGGACAGGGCTTTCTTAATTCACCCCTCCACTTT.